These 27 T cell receptor beta chains were all obtained from the same sample, sequenced in a study of T cells in Graves' hyperthyroidism and ophthalmopathy. Amplified regions were TCR beta CDR3 sequences from RNA transcripts. The study used the HTBI primer set for a first-round RT-PCR of the TCR CDR3. TCRdb redid the calling of the multiplex PCR reads with MiXCR, one entry per CDR3 protein. The sample contains 300,000 to 450,000 distinct CDR3 sequences, 25% of which appear only once. Sequences were obtained from blood. All receptors derive from a man aged 50 to 59 with Graves' hyperthyroidism.

This clonotype was seen only a few times. The V gene is TRBV24-1, the J gene TRBJ2-7; 13 bases line up with TRBD2. The CDR3 is 13 residues long. With 7 bases clipped from V and 7 bases from J, the junction kept 3 bases outside the gene matches. Germline lookup yields CDR1 KGHDR and CDR2 SFDVKD. The CDR3 coding sequence is TGTGCCACCAGCGGACTAGCGGGAGATGAGCAGTACTTC. This gives the protein CATSGLAGDEQYF.

This clonotype was counted at least ten times. V usage is TRBV11-2 and J usage is TRBJ2-2; no clear D gene. V was clipped by 0 bases and J by 4 bases, with 3 bases between them. This CDR3 has 13 residues. Germline V gene data show CDR1 as SGHAT and CDR2 as FQNNGV. The CDR3, as DNA: TGTGCCAGCAGCTTAGATTTCACCGGGGAGCTGTTTTTT. It encodes CASSLDFTGELFF.

This chain joins TRBV6-1 and TRBJ2-5; TRBD2 matches 8 bases. Germline assignment: CDR1 MNHNS and CDR2 SASEGT. CDR3 size: 17 residues. Trimming at V came to 1 base and at J to 4 bases, leaving 11 bases not matched to a gene. The CDR3 protein is CASSEVLRGGRAETQYF. The CDR3 nucleotides are TGTGCCAGCAGTGAAGTGCTCCGGGGGGGTCGGGCAGAGACCCAGTACTTC.

This sequence joins TRBV30 and TRBJ2-7; the D gene is possibly TRBD1 (6 bases). The CDR3 has 14 residues. Germline CDR1 reads GTSNPN; CDR2 reads SVGIG (reference sequence). The ends were cut back, 0 bases at V and 1 base at J, with 10 bases in the middle. CDR3 coding DNA: TGTGCCTGGAGTGTTGTGGGGGCTTCCTACGAGCAGTACTTC. Protein sequence: CAWSVVGASYEQYF.

This clonotype was seen at least ten times. The chain employs TRBV5-6 and TRBJ2-3; D not certain. CDR1 is SGHDT and CDR2 is YYEEEE in the germline V gene. CDR3 length: 15 amino acids. V was pared by 0 bases and J by 8 bases, with 16 bases between. The CDR3: CASSLASYPRVTQYF. The CDR3 bases are TGTGCCAGCAGCTTGGCCAGCTACCCCCGAGTTACGCAGTATTTT. Using reference TRBV5-6 and TRBJ2-3 for the parts outside the CDR3, the full variable domain is DAGVTQSPTHLIKTRGQQVTLRCSPKSGHDTVSWYQQALGQGPQFIFQYYEEEERQRGNFPDRFSGHQFPNYSSELNVNALLLGDSALYLCASSLASYPRVTQYFGPGTRLTVL.

The chain combines TRBV29-1 with TRBJ2-7; D is unclear. This CDR3 has 12 amino acids. Between the trimmed V and J ends, which lost 5 bases and 3 bases, there was a span of 11 bases. Germline CDR1 SQVTM, CDR2 ANQGSEA. In DNA form, the CDR3 reads TGCAGCGTTATGGATTCTCTCTACGAGCAGTACTTC. Protein sequence: CSVMDSLYEQYF.

The chain joins TRBV27 to TRBJ2-1; 8 bases agree with TRBD2. There are 14 residues in the CDR3. The germline V gene encodes CDR1 MNHEY and CDR2 SMNVEV (reference sequence). V gave up 6 bases and J gave up 6 bases; unmatched junction bases: 7. The CDR3: CASSRGSGVNEQFF. The CDR3 DNA follows: TGTGCCAGCAGCCGAGGTAGCGGGGTCAATGAGCAGTTCTTC.

The chain uses TRBV15 and TRBJ1-4; weak D call: TRBD1 (5 bases). V shed 1 base and J shed 5 bases, with 8 bases lying between them. This CDR3 has 14 residues. Germline V lookup: CDR1 LNHNV, CDR2 YYDKDF (reference sequence). The CDR3 bases are TGTGCCACCAGCAGAGCGTGGGGGAATGAAAAACTGTTTTTT. It codes for CATSRAWGNEKLFF.

This clonotype was observed a few times. V is TRBV28 and J is TRBJ1-4, with unresolved D. This CDR3 has 14 residues. Trimming stripped 1 base from V and 0 bases from J, with 3 bases between. Germline V lookup: CDR1 MDHEN, CDR2 SYDVKM. The CDR3 protein is CASSLSSTNEKLFF. CDR3 nucleotides: TGTGCCAGCAGTTTATCCTCAACTAATGAAAAACTGTTTTTT.

In this sample, this clonotype turned up many times. V is TRBV2 and J is TRBJ1-1; D unresolved. Germline CDR1 reads SNHLY; CDR2 reads FYNNEI. The CDR3 is made up of 14 amino acids. Trimming took 3 bases from V and 1 from J, leaving 9 bases between them. In DNA, the CDR3 is TGTGCCAGCAGTGACTCCTCACGGAACACTGAAGCTTTCTTT. Translation gives CASSDSSRNTEAFF.

This clonotype has at least ten counts. V and J are TRBV6-5 and TRBJ2-7, with 7 bases aligning to TRBD2. The CDR3 has 15 residues. Germline lookup yields CDR1 MNHEY and CDR2 SVGAGI. Unmatched junction bases numbered 7, after V lost 2 bases and J lost 3 bases. The CDR3 coding sequence is TGTGCCAGCAGTTACGACACTAGCGCAAACTACGAGCAGTACTTC. It encodes CASSYDTSANYEQYF.

This clonotype was observed many times. The CDR3 sequence is CATRTAPHEQYF. In nucleotides, the CDR3 is TGTGCCACCCGGACAGCCCCCCACGAGCAGTACTTC. The V and J genes are TRBV28 and TRBJ2-7; perhaps TRBD1 as D (6 bases). Germline V gene sequence: CDR1 MDHEN, CDR2 SYDVKM. Trimming left V 10 bases short and J 5 bases short, with 15 bases between. The CDR3 totals 12 residues.

The table lists this clonotype with many counts. The chain employs TRBV7-3 and TRBJ2-4; possible D gene TRBD2, 5 bases. The CDR3 is 13 residues long. The V gene's germline CDR1 is SGHTA and CDR2 FQGTGA. With 4 bases removed from V and 10 bases from J, the gap between germline ends came to 14 bases. CDR3 bases: TGTGCCAGCAGCTCCGCCACGGGGTTAATTCAGTACTTC. This gives the protein CASSSATGLIQYF.

This clonotype was found a few times. This chain links TRBV13 with TRBJ2-1; D is possibly TRBD1 or TRBD2 (5 bases each). The CDR3 extends over 15 amino acids. V was pared by 0 bases and J by 6 bases, with 12 bases between. Germline V gene data show CDR1 as PRHDT and CDR2 as FYEKMQ (reference sequence). The CDR3 coding sequence is TGTGCCAGCAGCTTAGGATGGAGAGGGGTCAATGAGCAGTTCTTC. This sequence encodes CASSLGWRGVNEQFF.

There are many counts of this clonotype. CDR3 in amino acids: CASRLTGTSGRADTQYF. CDR3 DNA: TGTGCCAGCAGGCTAACCGGGACTAGCGGGAGGGCGGATACGCAGTATTTT. V and J are TRBV3-1 and TRBJ2-3; 16 nucleotides agree with TRBD2. The trim removed 6 bases at V and 6 bases at J, leaving 9 bases unmatched. CDR1 and CDR2 from the germline V gene are LGHDT and YNNKEL (reference sequence). This CDR3 region has 17 residues.

A word on this clonotype: Relative to the germline gene, one junction end is altered; a read error may explain this. V and J are TRBV7-2 and TRBJ2-1; TRBD2 might be the D (6 bases). The CDR3 covers 15 residues. Germline V gene sequence: CDR1 SGHTA, CDR2 FQGNSA. CDR3 protein: CASSLAARPYNEQFF. CDR3 sequence (DNA): TGTGCCAGCAGTTTAGCGGCCCGACCCTACAATGAGCAGTTCTTC.

The chain employs TRBV18 and TRBJ1-2, with D perhaps matching TRBD1 (5 bases). Trimming stripped 2 bases from V and 4 bases from J, with 8 bases between. The CDR3 loop spans 13 amino acids. In germline, CDR1 is KGHSH, CDR2 LQKENI. The CDR3 DNA reads TGTGCCAGCTCACCAGAGGGGATCTATGGCTACACCTTC. This sequence encodes CASSPEGIYGYTF.

This clonotype occurred a few times. The rearrangement joins TRBV5-1 to TRBJ2-1, with 7 positions matching TRBD2. Germline CDR1 reads SGHRS; CDR2 reads YFSETQ. The CDR3 has 14 amino acids. The V gene end was trimmed by 3 bases and the J gene end by 7 bases; junction bases not matched to a gene: 7. Here the CDR3 reads CASSWGGRDNEQFF. The CDR3 DNA reads as TGCGCCAGCAGCTGGGGCGGGAGAGATAATGAGCAGTTCTTC.

In the case of this clonotype: An end of the junction does not agree with germline; a read error may underlie this. The chain recombines TRBV12-3 or TRBV12-4 with TRBJ2-5; 11 nucleotides line up with TRBD2. The CDR3 has 13 residues. This chain's CDR3 is CASSLVGWGLADF. CDR3 in DNA: TGTGCCAGCAGCCTCGTGGGGTGGGGACTAGCGGACTTC.

The J gene is TRBJ1-1, the V gene TRBV12-5; D possibly corresponds to TRBD1 (6 bases). The CDR3 runs to 15 residues. Germline-derived CDR1 and CDR2 are LGHNT and FRNRAP. V was pared by 2 bases and J by 6 bases, with 16 bases between. This chain's CDR3 is CASGLTPAQGSEAFF. DNA of the CDR3: TGTGCTAGTGGTTTGACCCCCGCACAGGGATCTGAAGCTTTCTTT.

The chain combines TRBV20-1 with TRBJ2-7; tentatively, D is TRBD1 or TRBD2 (5 bases each). Germline lookup yields CDR1 DFQATT and CDR2 SNEGSKA (reference sequence). The CDR3 contains 14 residues. V was pared by 6 bases and J by 5 bases, with 20 bases between. The CDR3 DNA reads as TGCAGTGCCAACCGGGACCTCCGTGGGAACGAGCAGTACTTC. It specifies CSANRDLRGNEQYF.

Details on this clonotype: The junction shows a germline mismatch at one end, possibly a read error. This chain joins TRBV7-3 and TRBJ2-2; D perhaps matches TRBD2 (6 bases). In germline, CDR1 is SGHTA, CDR2 FQGTGA. The CDR3 consists of 14 residues. The CDR3 sequence is CASSLWRNTGGLFF. As DNA, the CDR3 is TGTGCCAGCAGCTTATGGAGGAACACCGGGGGGCTGTTTTTT.

The V and J genes are TRBV27 and TRBJ2-1; possible D gene TRBD2, 5 bases. Germline V gene data show CDR1 as MNHEY and CDR2 as SMNVEV (reference sequence). Trimming stripped 1 base from V and 4 bases from J, with 8 bases between. This CDR3 region has 14 residues. The CDR3 sequence: CASSLLTTYNEQFF. CDR3 DNA sequence: TGTGCCAGCAGTTTATTGACTACTTACAATGAGCAGTTCTTC.

V and J are TRBV9 and TRBJ2-2; the match to TRBD2 covers 13 bases. Germline loops: CDR1 SGDLS, CDR2 YYNGEE. This CDR3 is built from 17 residues. With 1 base clipped from V and 5 bases from J, the junction kept 5 bases outside the gene matches. The CDR3 DNA follows: TGTGCCAGCAGCGTATACCCGGGACTAGCGGGAACCGGGGAGCTGTTTTTT. It yields the protein CASSVYPGLAGTGELFF.

This clonotype was counted between two and nine times. The chain's CDR3 is CASSLERENSYNEQFF. The DNA of the CDR3 is TGTGCCAGCAGTCTAGAGCGGGAGAACTCCTACAATGAGCAGTTCTTC. The chain recombines TRBV28 with TRBJ2-1; 8 nucleotides line up with TRBD2. The CDR3 is made up of 16 amino acids. J gave up 0 bases and V 5 bases, and 6 bases lay outside the gene matches. From germline, CDR1 is MDHEN and CDR2 SYDVKM.

This clonotype has a single count. A much larger clone differs from this one at a single base, so this may be a read error. The chain is built from TRBV6-1 and TRBJ2-7; 10 bases match TRBD2. Per the germline V gene, CDR1 is MNHNS and CDR2 is SASEGT. J gave up 4 bases and V 9 bases, and 9 bases lay outside the gene matches. The CDR3 contains 14 residues. The CDR3 nucleotides read TGTGCCAGTGAACGGCTAGCGGGAGAGTACGAGCAGTACTTC. Encoded protein: CASERLAGEYEQYF.

This clonotype was seen a few times. The V and J genes are TRBV5-1 and TRBJ2-3, with 8 bases lining up with TRBD1. Trimming at V came to 4 bases and at J to 6 bases, leaving 10 bases not matched to a gene. CDR1 and CDR2 from the germline V gene are SGHRS and YFSETQ. The CDR3 length is 15 residues. CDR3 DNA sequence: TGCGCCAGCAGCGCCGGGACAGGCACCCGGGATACGCAGTATTTT. It yields the protein CASSAGTGTRDTQYF.